This T cell receptor (beta chain) emerged from a study of blood T cell repertoires in COVID-19 (dated by TCRdb to the early 2020s). In the study overall: The collaborator samples originated in the United States, Italy and Spain and spanned the acute and convalescent phases of COVID-19. Deeply sampled blood TCRbeta repertoires from subjects exposed to, actively infected with, or recovered from COVID-19 were included in the dataset. The prospective study material was composed of cDNA or gDNA derived from T cells, B-cell-depleted T cells, or PBMCs. Where available, HLA class I and class II types were obtained from metadata supplied by the sample provider rather than from assay-based typing. The samples were drawn from two sources: the first 160 participants of the ongoing ImmuneRACE study, and approximately 1,300 subjects contributed by 6 global collaborators. The sample metadata nearly always contained a de-identified subject ID, COVID-19 status, age in years and sex. The repertoires were made available in a free public database intended to serve as a resource for research on the immune response to SARS-CoV-2.

Study-level results and caveats: Clinical and demographic metadata were provided uncurated, with the amount varying by source and participant.

One collaborating source in Seattle enrolled patients during active infection and followed them longitudinally through the course of disease. The collaborating institutions used their own protocols to collect whole blood in K2EDTA tubes. For TCRbeta analysis, collaborators shipped samples as frozen whole blood, isolated PBMCs, or DNA extracted from either of those sample types. The immunoSEQ Assay, a bias-controlled multiplex PCR, was used to amplify TCRbeta CDR3 regions from genomic DNA. In the authors' own workflow: Within the assay, amplification of reference gene primers was used to estimate how many nucleated cells each sample contained. To quantify the absolute abundance of each unique TCRbeta CDR3 rearrangement, sequence reads were collapsed and filtered. For each sample, productive Simpson clonality was calculated as the square root of Simpson's diversity index across productive rearrangements. In its TCRdb copy, this immuneACCESS table keeps in-frame sequences only and misses some clones. Where compared with another copy, unresolved V genes explain less than half of these, and the others have no known cause. D and trimming were read from the DNA, whereas the V and J calls and clone size are those reported in that table. Counted in this sample were about 300,000 clones; about nine tenths of them appeared once. The ten largest clones add up to approximately 1.8% of the sample.

The CDR3 measures 17 amino acids from cysteine to phenylalanine. Only the CDR3 DNA is retained, 51 bases long and in frame from the first base. The germline V and J ends show losses of 3 bases and 4 bases respectively, and no gene match explains 11 bases of the junction. Via the germline V gene, CDR1 is SGHRS and CDR2 YFSETQ. Concerning this clone: Which antigen it targets is not known. No quality values exist for individual bases; no much larger clone is one base distant.

The sequencing sample was made of peripheral blood. The source of this sequence is a woman aged 25-40 years with COVID-19, enrolled during active disease. The sequence links TRBV5-1 to TRBJ2-3; 10 middle bases align to TRBD2. The nucleotide sequence is TGCGCCAGCAGCTCACTAGCGGGGCAAAAGGGAGCAGATACGCAGTATTTT. This codes for CASSSLAGQKGADTQYF. The CDR3 plus the reference TRBV5-1 and TRBJ2-3 genes for the other parts give the full variable domain: KAGVTQTPRYLIKTRGQQVTLSCSPISGHRSVSWYQQTPGQGLQFLFEYFSETQRNKGNFPGRFSGRQFSNSRSEMNVSTLELGDSALYLCASSSLAGQKGADTQYFGPGTRLTVL.